These 19 T cell receptor beta chains originate from one sample sequenced in a study of breast tumors, draining lymph nodes, adjacent tissues. Axillary draining lymph nodes of breast cancer patients supplied the node samples. TCRdb itself ran the multiplex PCR reads through MiXCR, one entry per CDR3 protein. The data show approximately 190,000 distinct CDR3 sequences, with approximately 33% seen just once and roughly 4% held by the top ten. The sequenced sample consisted of axillary lymph node tissue. These receptors were collected from a female donor with breast cancer. Some clones in this sample may be carry-over from other donors' samples.

This clonotype was detected only once. At one end, the junction sequence differs from germline, possibly due to a read error. This chain links TRBV4-3 with TRBJ2-5; weak D call: TRBD2 (6 bases). The CDR3 sequence is 14 residues long. From germline, CDR1 is LGHNA and CDR2 YSLEER. The CDR3 coding sequence is TGCGCCGGCAGCCAACAACGGGAGACAGAGACCCAGTACTTC. It yields the protein CAGSQQRETETQYF.

This chain joins TRBV20-1 and TRBJ1-1; TRBD1 matches 7 bases. CDR1 is DFQATT and CDR2 is SNEGSKA in the germline V gene (reference sequence). CDR3 length: 14 amino acids. The V and J ends lost 4 bases and 4 bases, in that order; junction bases with no gene match: 9. The CDR3 spells CSATKTGRGTEAFF. CDR3 coding DNA: TGCAGTGCTACTAAGACAGGGCGAGGCACTGAAGCTTTCTTT.

In regard to this clonotype: This may arise from a read error, as a much more abundant clone is one base away. This chain uses TRBV6-1 with TRBJ2-7, with TRBD1 matching 7 bases. Trimming cost V 6 bases and J 1 base; bases outside gene matches: 9. This CDR3 is built from 15 residues. Germline V gene data show CDR1 as MNHNS and CDR2 as SASEGT. In DNA form, the CDR3 reads TGTGCCAGCAGGCGGCCGGGACAGTCTTCCTACGAGCAGTACTTC. As protein: CASRRPGQSSYEQYF.

This clonotype was recorded at least ten times. The rearrangement joins TRBV20-1 to TRBJ2-1; perhaps D is TRBD1 or TRBD2 (5 bases each). V lost 4 bases and J 0 bases, leaving 13 bases between the germline ends. The length of the CDR3 is 15 residues. CDR1 is DFQATT, CDR2 SNEGSKA, per germline (reference sequence). CDR3 in amino acids: CSAKRGESSYNEQFF. The CDR3 DNA is TGCAGTGCTAAGAGGGGAGAGAGCTCCTACAATGAGCAGTTCTTC.

This clonotype was detected ten times or more. This chain uses TRBV11-2 with TRBJ2-1; 7 nucleotides agree with TRBD2. Losses at the gene ends were 2 bases for V and 6 bases for J; bases not matched to a gene: 7. Germline CDR1 is SGHAT and CDR2 is FQNNGV. CDR3 size: 15 residues. In nucleotides, the CDR3 is TGTGCCAGCAGCTTAAGAGGACTAGAGGGCAATGAGCAGTTCTTC. Translation gives CASSLRGLEGNEQFF. Full variable domain (rest looked up from reference TRBV11-2 and TRBJ2-1): EAGVAQSPRYKIIEKRQSVAFWCNPISGHATLYWYQQILGQGPKLLIQFQNNGVVDDSQLPKDRFSAERLKGVDSTLKIQPAKLEDSAVYLCASSLRGLEGNEQFFGPGTRLTVL.

This clonotype came up many times. The chain recombines TRBV12-3 or TRBV12-4 with TRBJ2-5; 7 bases are shared with TRBD2. The junction had 4 bases not matched to a gene; V was cut back by 4 bases and J by 2 bases. This CDR3 has 14 residues. DNA for the CDR3: TGTGCCAGCAGTTCTAGCGGAGAACAAGAGACCCAGTACTTC. It translates to CASSSSGEQETQYF.

Ten or more counts support this clonotype. V gene TRBV12-3 or TRBV12-4 combines with J gene TRBJ1-3; D possibly corresponds to TRBD1 (6 bases). Trimming pared 7 bases from V and 4 bases from J, leaving 11 bases between. The CDR3 is 13 amino acids. The CDR3 here is CASTGQIGNTIYF. The CDR3, as DNA: TGTGCCAGCACCGGACAGATCGGAAACACCATATATTTT.

This clonotype was found many times. J is TRBJ1-6 and V is TRBV5-5, with 8 nucleotides matching TRBD1. CDR1 and CDR2 (germline): SGHKS, YYEKEE (reference sequence). The CDR3 is made up of 16 amino acids. Trimming removed 3 bases from V and 7 bases from J; junction bases left unmatched: 9. The chain's CDR3 is CASSWAGGQGNSPLHF. The DNA for the CDR3 is TGTGCCAGCAGCTGGGCCGGAGGACAGGGAAATTCACCCCTCCACTTT.

At least ten counts were recorded for this clonotype. The J gene is TRBJ2-7, the V gene TRBV30; D is perhaps TRBD1 (6 bases). The ends were cut back, 2 bases at V and 2 bases at J, with 7 bases in the middle. Germline loops: CDR1 GTSNPN, CDR2 SVGIG (reference sequence). The CDR3 runs 12 residues. The CDR3 DNA follows: TGTGCCTGGAGTAGGGGGACCTACGAGCAGTACTTC. It encodes CAWSRGTYEQYF.

The rearrangement links TRBV12-3 or TRBV12-4 to TRBJ2-4, with TRBD1 matching 7 bases. This CDR3 contains 19 residues. The V gene end was trimmed by 1 base and the J gene end by 0 bases; junction bases not matched to a gene: 12. Here the CDR3 reads CASSLGEGAPVIAKNIQYF. For the CDR3, the DNA is TGTGCCAGCAGTTTAGGCGAGGGGGCGCCGGTCATAGCCAAAAACATTCAGTACTTC.

This clonotype appeared a few times. The chain joins TRBV28 to TRBJ2-7; maybe TRBD2 (5 bases). The CDR3 consists of 14 residues. Deletions cut 1 base from V and 0 bases from J, with 7 bases between. Per germline, CDR1 MDHEN and CDR2 SYDVKM. CDR3 DNA: TGTGCCAGCAGTTTATTAGAGGGCTCCTACGAGCAGTACTTC. Translation: CASSLLEGSYEQYF.

This clonotype was seen at least ten times. The rearrangement uses TRBV20-1 and TRBJ2-2; TRBD1 agrees at 9 bases. The CDR3 spans 15 residues. The V gene end was trimmed by 3 bases and the J gene end by 4 bases; junction bases not matched to a gene: 6. CDR1 and CDR2 (germline): DFQATT, SNEGSKA (reference sequence). The CDR3 region is CSASRGTGPTGELFF. CDR3 nucleotide sequence: TGCAGTGCTAGCAGGGGGACAGGGCCCACCGGGGAGCTGTTTTTT.

This clonotype was detected ten times or more. The CDR3 DNA reads as TGCAGTGCTCCGTCTAGCGGGAGGTTGTACGAGCAGTACTTC. Residues: CSAPSSGRLYEQYF. J is TRBJ2-7 and V is TRBV20-1; 11 bases match TRBD2. V shed 5 bases and J 4 bases; nucleotides not matched to a gene: 7. Germline V gene lookup returns CDR1 DFQATT and CDR2 SNEGSKA (reference sequence). This CDR3 has 14 amino acids.

This clonotype was counted between two and nine times. The chain links TRBV3-1 to TRBJ2-3; 7 bases are shared with TRBD1. Germline assignment: CDR1 LGHDT and CDR2 YNNKEL (reference sequence). J lost 0 bases, V lost 0 bases, and 6 bases had no gene match. The CDR3 sequence is 17 residues long. The CDR3 protein is CASSQETGVISTDTQYF. The CDR3 DNA sequence: TGTGCCAGCAGCCAAGAAACAGGGGTGATTAGCACAGATACGCAGTATTTT.

A word on this clonotype: One end of the junction varies from germline; a read error may be responsible. This chain links TRBV20-1 with TRBJ1-2; the match to TRBD1 covers 7 bases. This CDR3 comprises 12 residues. The germline V gene encodes CDR1 DFQATT and CDR2 SNEGSKA (reference sequence). The CDR3 sequence is CSARGQNYGSTF. CDR3 nucleotide sequence: TGCAGTGCTAGGGGACAGAACTATGGCTCCACCTTC.

By sample fraction, this clonotype is medium-sized. The chain recombines TRBV4-2 with TRBJ1-6; tentative D call: TRBD1 (6 bases). Trimming took off 0 bases at V and 10 bases at J, with 13 bases between the two ends. The germline V gene encodes CDR1 LGHNA and CDR2 YNFKEQ. The CDR3 sequence is 15 residues long. For the CDR3, the DNA is TGTGCCAGCAGCCAAGAAAGGCAGGGGAGGTCACCCCTCCACTTT. Its protein is CASSQERQGRSPLHF.

This clonotype has at least ten counts. The rearrangement joins TRBV12-3 or TRBV12-4 to TRBJ1-2; 7 nucleotides agree with TRBD1. The CDR3 is made up of 13 amino acids. The ends lost 5 bases at V and 3 bases at J; junction bases unmatched: 3. The CDR3 loop reads CASSRQGDYGYTF. CDR3 in DNA: TGTGCCAGCAGTCGACAGGGAGACTATGGCTACACCTTC.

This chain joins TRBV20-1 and TRBJ1-2; D ambiguous. V gave up 1 base and J gave up 4 bases, with 16 bases separating them. The CDR3 consists of 15 residues. Per germline, CDR1 DFQATT and CDR2 SNEGSKA (reference sequence). CDR3 residues: CSARGSSGATYGYTF. The CDR3 nucleotides read TGCAGTGCTAGAGGTTCGAGTGGCGCTACCTATGGCTACACCTTC.

This clonotype was picked up many times. CDR3 sequence reads: CASSTRTYEETQYF. CDR3 in DNA: TGTGCCAGCAGCACCAGGACATACGAGGAGACCCAGTACTTC. J is TRBJ2-5 and V is TRBV28; TRBD1 is a possible D gene (5 bases). The CDR3 extends over 14 amino acids. The germline V gene has CDR1 MDHEN and CDR2 SYDVKM. V lost 6 bases, J lost 5 bases, and 16 bases lay in between. The full variable domain, with the rest looked up from reference TRBV28 and TRBJ2-5, is DVKVTQSSRYLVKRTGEKVFLECVQDMDHENMFWYRQDPGLGLRLIYFSYDVKMKEKGDIPEGYSVSREKKERFSLILESASTNQTSMYLCASSTRTYEETQYFGPGTRLLVL.